The rows below give T cell receptor beta chains drawn from one sample of a study of patients and donors after allogeneic stem cell transplantation. TCRdb reprocessed the RT-PCR reads with MiXCR, giving one entry per CDR3 protein. The sample has 200,000 to 250,000 distinct CDR3 sequences; over 30% are singletons. The source material was blood, either unsorted or a sorted T cell fraction (not recorded which). Receptor source: a human donor who was either an allogeneic HSCT recipient or a stem cell or donor lymphocyte infusion donor (not recorded which). It is not recorded whose cells these are; they may come from a transplant donor. Each CDR3 is given with its conserved first and last residue.

v_call,j_call,cdr3_aa
TRBV29-1,TRBJ2-1,CSVEAGRSGTKQFF
TRBV6-2/TRBV6-3,TRBJ1-2,CASSYPPPGRMDYGYTF
TRBV7-6,TRBJ1-3,CASSLKTGPTGNTIYF
TRBV10-3,TRBJ1-3,CAIQQNRGQDTIYF
TRBV7-9,TRBJ1-4,CASSTGPINEKLFF
TRBV5-1,TRBJ1-4,CASSRDRTNEKLFF
TRBV18,TRBJ2-6,CASSPRGTGANVLTF
TRBV27,TRBJ1-1,CASSLSTGGATEAFF
TRBV5-5,TRBJ1-2,CASSPQDNYGYTF
TRBV18,TRBJ2-7,CASSPGTEAYEQYF
TRBV5-8,TRBJ2-1,CASSGAGGPYNEQFF
TRBV25-1,TRBJ1-5,CASSEFRGNQPQHF
TRBV28,TRBJ1-4,CASRNGQANEKLFF
TRBV20-1,TRBJ2-7,CSARASYLRGQYF
TRBV5-1,TRBJ1-1,CASSPGQTMNTEAFF
TRBV12-3/TRBV12-4,TRBJ1-1,CASRGQLNTEAFF
TRBV5-5,TRBJ1-1,CASSLELFSLIAMGAFF
TRBV2,TRBJ1-2,CASRWEAFLYGYTF
TRBV12-3/TRBV12-4,TRBJ2-5,CASSLRERKETQYF
TRBV20-1,TRBJ1-5,CSASRPGLGNQPQHF
TRBV12-3/TRBV12-4,TRBJ1-4,CASTPRGGNEKLFF
TRBV10-3,TRBJ1-2,CAISGLDMNYGYTF
TRBV25-1,TRBJ2-3,CASSVTGTDTQYF
TRBV6-4,TRBJ2-3,CASSEDRRSHTQYF
TRBV7-8,TRBJ2-2,CASSLLRRTGELFF
TRBV28,TRBJ1-2,CASTAEGQNYGYTF
TRBV10-3,TRBJ1-2,CAISDLGRNYGYTF
TRBV20-1,TRBJ1-5,CSASSLMSNQPQHF
TRBV5-5,TRBJ1-2,CASSLDRGRDTF
TRBV20-1,TRBJ2-7,CSAFLNGDGYYEQYF
TRBV3-1,TRBJ1-6,CASSQVRNSPLHF
TRBV12-3/TRBV12-4,TRBJ1-5,CASSFGPRQHF
TRBV12-3/TRBV12-4,TRBJ2-7,CASSFGKRGFSYEQYF
TRBV7-9,TRBJ2-3,CASSRGEGTQYF
TRBV7-9,TRBJ1-2,CASSPRDSNYGYTF
TRBV2,TRBJ1-4,CASSEADRVNEKLFF
TRBV11-2,TRBJ2-5,CASSLEGQRTQETQYF
TRBV12-3/TRBV12-4,TRBJ1-5,CASSGGRNQPQHF
TRBV7-9,TRBJ1-2,CASSLTATTGNYGYTF
TRBV28,TRBJ2-1,CASSFSRYEQFF
TRBV3-1,TRBJ2-7,CASSQGLAGAYEQYF
TRBV7-9,TRBJ1-1,CASSSTGESRLGEAFF
TRBV7-9,TRBJ1-2,CASRTSGQGPSNYGYTF
TRBV2,TRBJ1-2,CASSKSRDSTDGYTF
TRBV27,TRBJ1-6,CASSQDRGYSPLHF
TRBV11-1,TRBJ1-1,CASSPNGFTEAFF
TRBV7-2,TRBJ2-1,CASRLAGGYNEQFF
TRBV7-9,TRBJ1-2,CASSYGTGSNYGYTF
TRBV15,TRBJ2-5,CATSRDRNQETQYF
TRBV18,TRBJ2-2,CASSPLQLNTGELFF
TRBV20-1,TRBJ2-1,CSAGRYNEQFF
TRBV21-1,TRBJ2-5,CASSTDRQPSELQETQYF
TRBV27,TRBJ1-5,CASMNWGGQTWQPQHF
TRBV15,TRBJ1-1,CATSTTEVPRAFF
TRBV4-1,TRBJ1-1,CASSQVPGREAFF
TRBV29-1,TRBJ1-3,CSALRPDSGNTIYF
TRBV14,TRBJ2-1,CASHRSTAQNEQFF
TRBV12-3/TRBV12-4,TRBJ1-6,CASSWDSYNSPLHF
TRBV12-3/TRBV12-4,TRBJ1-2,CASRSGTGGDYGYTF